Detailed here is one T cell receptor (beta chain). The antigen remains unidentified. The data are from a study of human T cells and chemical hapten exposure. The wider study: Women made up most patients, who had alopecia areata, totalis or universalis. Study findings and constraints: It was expanded TCRs that formed significantly more large CDR3 similarity clusters than controls did. TCRs at a frequency above 1 in 1000 stayed unchanged with DPC sensitization.

Time point indicated: patch test 3, about 24 weeks after DPC sensitization. Treatment in this sample: therapeutic diphenylcyclopropenone sensitization with weekly scalp DPC. Individual cDNA molecules had unique molecular identifiers attached to them by the library. TCRdb re-derived calls from the RACE reads in MiXCR, one entry per CDR3 protein. Counted here are some 170,000 distinct CDR3 sequences, about a quarter occurring once; the ten biggest clones make up 2.1%. The receptor was isolated from a woman aged 18 to 35 with alopecia areata. Some clones in this sample may be carry-over from other donors' samples. This specimen consisted of whole blood, obtained in connection with sensitization to the hapten diphenylcyclopropenone (DPC).

Here the CDR3 reads CSARLLAAAYNEQFF. The CDR3 nucleotides are TGCAGTGCTAGACTCCTAGCGGCAGCCTACAATGAGCAGTTCTTC. The chain recombines TRBV20-1 with TRBJ2-1; TRBD2 aligns across 7 bases. V gave up 2 bases and J gave up 2 bases; unmatched junction bases: 6. The germline CDR1 and CDR2 sequences are DFQATT and SNEGSKA (reference sequence). The CDR3 has 15 amino acids.